The next 16 T cell receptor beta chains were all read from a single sample in a study of STAT5B mutations in CD4+ large granular lymphocyte leukemia. Profiled with immunoSEQ multiplex PCR; TCRdb holds only in-frame clones, not every one. The sample gives 45,000 to 50,000 clones, roughly four fifths of which show up once; approximately 0.4% is in the top ten. Sequencing was performed on CD4+ T cells from blood buffy coats. These receptors were obtained from a human donor in good health.

The chain carries TRBV6-6 and TRBJ1-6; D may be TRBD1 (6 bases). Germline V gives CDR1 MNHNY, CDR2 SVGAGI (reference sequence). Trimming took 5 bases from V and 9 from J, leaving 11 bases between them. This CDR3 is built from 13 residues. The CDR3: CASSQGFGSPLHF. In DNA form, the CDR3 reads TGTGCCAGCAGTCAGGGGTTTGGTTCACCCCTCCACTTT.

V usage is TRBV6-5 and J usage is TRBJ1-1; D unresolved. The CDR3 consists of 13 residues. V was cut by 2 bases and J by 4 bases, with 8 bases left in between. Germline V lookup: CDR1 MNHEY, CDR2 SVGAGI. The CDR3 nucleotides are TGTGCCAGCAGTTACAAGAGCCTCACTGAAGCTTTCTTT. Amino acids: CASSYKSLTEAFF.

V and J are TRBV5-1 and TRBJ2-7; no clear D. The V gene's germline CDR1 is SGHRS and CDR2 YFSETQ. V dropped 1 base and J dropped 2 bases, with 13 bases sitting between them. This CDR3 has 15 amino acids. The CDR3 nucleotides read TGCGCCAGCAGCTTGCTCCAACACGGTCCCTACGAGCAGTACTTC. It translates to CASSLLQHGPYEQYF.

This clone has more than one count but fewer than ten. The rearrangement joins TRBV7-9 to TRBJ1-5, with D possibly matching TRBD1 (6 bases). The germline gives CDR1 SEHNR, CDR2 FQNEAQ (reference sequence). With 0 bases removed from V and 9 bases from J, the gap between germline ends came to 12 bases. This CDR3 spans 14 amino acids. CDR3 in amino acids: CASSLARGNGPQHF. CDR3 nucleotides: TGTGCCAGCAGCTTAGCGAGGGGGAACGGGCCCCAGCATTTT.

The gene calls are TRBV2 and TRBJ1-6; D gene unclear. There are 14 residues in the CDR3. The V gene's germline CDR1 is SNHLY and CDR2 FYNNEI. V shed 6 bases and J shed 10 bases, with 16 bases lying between them. This CDR3 is CASSYPAGQSPLHF. In nucleotides, the CDR3 is TGTGCCAGCAGCTACCCCGCGGGTCAATCACCCCTCCACTTT.

The table lists this clone with a count of one. The chain links TRBV2 to TRBJ2-5; 13 positions agree with TRBD2. With V trimmed by 5 bases and J by 7 bases, 7 bases remained unmatched. Germline V CDR1 and CDR2: SNHLY, FYNNEI. The CDR3 has 15 amino acids. The CDR3 coding sequence is TGTGCCAGCAGTACCGGGACTAGCGGGGTCGCGACCCAGTACTTC. Translation gives CASSTGTSGVATQYF.

In DNA form, the CDR3 reads TGTGCCACCAGCGGCAACCAAAGGGAGACCCAGTACTTC. It codes for CATSGNQRETQYF. The V and J genes are TRBV15 and TRBJ2-5; D is undetermined. Germline V gene sequence: CDR1 LNHNV, CDR2 YYDKDF (reference sequence). V lost 5 bases and J lost 5, with 12 bases in between. The CDR3 consists of 13 residues.

The genes are TRBV9 and TRBJ2-3, with TRBD2 identical over 7 bases. Germline CDR1 is SGDLS and CDR2 is YYNGEE. J was trimmed by 5 bases and V by 3 bases; bases with no gene match: 6. This CDR3 is 14 amino acids long. The CDR3 protein is CASSAGTSEDTQYF. As DNA, the CDR3 is TGTGCCAGCAGCGCCGGAACTAGCGAAGATACGCAGTATTTT.

V and J are TRBV12-5 and TRBJ1-6, with 11 bases matching TRBD1. V lost 0 bases to trimming and J lost 6 bases; unmatched junction nucleotides: 4. Looked up from germline, CDR1 is LGHNT and CDR2 is FRNRAP. This CDR3 has 17 residues. CDR3 sequence reads: CASGLVIGTGGNSPLHF. The CDR3 nucleotides are TGTGCTAGTGGTTTGGTTATCGGGACAGGGGGTAATTCACCCCTCCACTTT. Full variable domain (outside the CDR3, taken from reference TRBV12-5 and TRBJ1-6): DARVTQTPRHKVTEMGQEVTMRCQPILGHNTVFWYRQTMMQGLELLAYFRNRAPLDDSGMPKDRFSAEMPDATLATLKIQPSEPRDSAVYFCASGLVIGTGGNSPLHFGNGTRLTVT.

This chain connects TRBV6-1 to TRBJ1-1, with a possible D match to TRBD1 (5 bases). Trimming left V 1 base short and J 2 bases short, with 11 bases between. The germline CDR1 and CDR2 sequences are MNHNS and SASEGT. The CDR3 contains 15 residues. The CDR3 region is CASSEGGRSNTEAFF. The CDR3, as DNA: TGTGCCAGCAGTGAAGGGGGCAGATCTAACACTGAAGCTTTCTTT.

This clone has a handful of counts. V is TRBV6-5 and J is TRBJ1-1, with 7 bases that match TRBD1. The germline gives CDR1 MNHEY, CDR2 SVGAGI. The V and J ends lost 6 bases and 11 bases, in that order; junction bases with no gene match: 6. The CDR3 totals 11 residues. CDR3 sequence (DNA): TGTGCCAGCAGGGAGGGGGCGCGGGCTTTCTTT. Amino acids: CASREGARAFF.

The gene calls are TRBV19 and TRBJ2-3, with 7 bases fitting TRBD1. The length of the CDR3 is 17 residues. The germline gives CDR1 LNHDA, CDR2 SQIVND (reference sequence). Trimming took 4 bases from V and 0 from J; bases not matched to a gene: 10. The CDR3 is CASSKGAGKLSTDTQYF. The CDR3 bases are TGTGCCAGTAGTAAGGGGGCAGGGAAGCTTAGCACAGATACGCAGTATTTT.

In this sample, this clone turned up once. The chain combines TRBV5-1 with TRBJ2-1; D unclear. Germline loops: CDR1 SGHRS, CDR2 YFSETQ. Trimming shortened V by 2 bases and J by 3 bases, and 6 bases separated the two germline ends. The CDR3 runs to 13 residues. CDR3: CASSLTRYNEQFF. In nucleotides, the CDR3 is TGCGCCAGCAGCTTAACCCGCTACAATGAGCAGTTCTTC. The full variable domain, in which reference TRBV5-1 and TRBJ2-1 provide the parts outside the CDR3, is KAGVTQTPRYLIKTRGQQVTLSCSPISGHRSVSWYQQTPGQGLQFLFEYFSETQRNKGNFPGRFSGRQFSNSRSEMNVSTLELGDSALYLCASSLTRYNEQFFGPGTRLTVL.

The V gene is TRBV11-3, the J gene TRBJ1-5; D unresolved. Looked up from germline, CDR1 is SGHNT and CDR2 is YENEEA. V was clipped by 10 bases and J by 3 bases, with 16 bases between them. The CDR3 loop spans 14 amino acids. The CDR3 protein is CATIGGWVNQPQHF. In DNA, the CDR3 is TGTGCCACCATCGGTGGGTGGGTCAATCAGCCCCAGCATTTT.

This clone was found once. The chain carries TRBV18 and TRBJ1-4; 8 positions match TRBD1. Per germline, CDR1 KGHSH and CDR2 LQKENI. This CDR3 region has 14 residues. Trimming cost V 2 bases and J 5 bases; bases outside gene matches: 1. The DNA for the CDR3 is TGTGCCAGCTCACCATGGACAGGGAATGAAAAACTGTTTTTT. Translating it yields CASSPWTGNEKLFF. The full variable domain, with the rest looked up from reference TRBV18 and TRBJ1-4, is NAGVMQNPRHLVRRRGQEARLRCSPMKGHSHVYWYRQLPEEGLKFMVYLQKENIIDESGMPKERFSAEFPKEGPSILRIQQVVRGDSAAYFCASSPWTGNEKLFFGSGTQLSVL.

V gene TRBV6-1 combines with J gene TRBJ1-5; no reliable D call. Per germline, CDR1 MNHNS and CDR2 SASEGT. This CDR3 contains 16 residues. V was cut by 1 base and J by 0 bases, with 10 bases left in between. The CDR3 sequence is CASSEVGLLSNQPQHF. DNA for the CDR3: TGTGCCAGCAGTGAAGTGGGCCTGCTTAGCAATCAGCCCCAGCATTTT.